This T cell receptor beta chain came from a study of graft-versus-host responses after intestinal transplantation. Background on the study: Those transplanted obtained multivisceral, liver-intestinal, or isolated intestinal grafts.

Worth noting for this clone: Its cognate antigen is unknown.

The method was immunoSEQ multiplex PCR; TCRdb's version includes in-frame clones alone and lacks a portion of them. The sample has approximately 58,000 clones, around nine tenths seen once; the top ten hold roughly 1.5%. Study-level points and caveats: Investigators detected GvH clones in recipient marrow, with some emerging earlier in ileum or blood.

V lost 1 base and J 7 bases, leaving 11 bases between the germline ends. There are 15 residues in the CDR3. Per the germline V gene, CDR1 is SEHNR and CDR2 is FQNEAQ (reference sequence). The V call is TRBV7-9, the J call TRBJ1-6; the D gene is possibly TRBD1 (6 bases). The material sequenced was PBMCs, taken 26 days after transplant. The receptor was derived from a human patient who received an intestinal transplant, so some T cells may come from the graft donor. CDR3 region: CASSLDRGGNSPLHF. The CDR3 nucleotides are TGTGCCAGCAGCTTAGATAGGGGGGGAAATTCACCCCTCCACTTT.